This is a list of T cell receptor beta chains from one sample in a study of T cells in Graves' hyperthyroidism and ophthalmopathy. TCRdb reprocessed the multiplex PCR reads with MiXCR, giving one entry per CDR3 protein. Among 300,000 or so distinct CDR3 sequences listed, about 17% were seen once. Sequenced: blood. These receptor sequences come from a woman aged 55-75 years with Graves' ophthalmopathy. The conserved cysteine and the conserved F or W are not part of the CDR3 here. Clone size is stated in some rows and not others, as once, few, many or a class when expanded.

TRBV19 - ASKDSSSSNEQF
TRBV4-1 - ASSQVPGAGYNEQF
TRBV7-2 many ASSLGPRTIQY
TRBV6-1 few ASSGTGGPSQGYT
TRBV6-2/TRBV6-3 many ASQLAGGSYEQY
TRBV5-1 - ASSLVAGTQNGELF
TRBV12-3/TRBV12-4 many ASTLSVNTEAF
TRBV27 - ASSLEANSGSWANEQF
TRBV11-2 - ASSVGGLAADTQY
TRBV12-3/TRBV12-4 few ASSSWTGGNSPLH
TRBV12-3/TRBV12-4 once ASSFRVTDQPQH
TRBV10-3 few AISADREPGELF
TRBV12-3/TRBV12-4 many ASSPDRAAGNTIY
TRBV4-2 many ASSHDRGTQY
TRBV11-3 few ASSPGQGSPLH
TRBV4-3 - ASSQYRGFYGYT